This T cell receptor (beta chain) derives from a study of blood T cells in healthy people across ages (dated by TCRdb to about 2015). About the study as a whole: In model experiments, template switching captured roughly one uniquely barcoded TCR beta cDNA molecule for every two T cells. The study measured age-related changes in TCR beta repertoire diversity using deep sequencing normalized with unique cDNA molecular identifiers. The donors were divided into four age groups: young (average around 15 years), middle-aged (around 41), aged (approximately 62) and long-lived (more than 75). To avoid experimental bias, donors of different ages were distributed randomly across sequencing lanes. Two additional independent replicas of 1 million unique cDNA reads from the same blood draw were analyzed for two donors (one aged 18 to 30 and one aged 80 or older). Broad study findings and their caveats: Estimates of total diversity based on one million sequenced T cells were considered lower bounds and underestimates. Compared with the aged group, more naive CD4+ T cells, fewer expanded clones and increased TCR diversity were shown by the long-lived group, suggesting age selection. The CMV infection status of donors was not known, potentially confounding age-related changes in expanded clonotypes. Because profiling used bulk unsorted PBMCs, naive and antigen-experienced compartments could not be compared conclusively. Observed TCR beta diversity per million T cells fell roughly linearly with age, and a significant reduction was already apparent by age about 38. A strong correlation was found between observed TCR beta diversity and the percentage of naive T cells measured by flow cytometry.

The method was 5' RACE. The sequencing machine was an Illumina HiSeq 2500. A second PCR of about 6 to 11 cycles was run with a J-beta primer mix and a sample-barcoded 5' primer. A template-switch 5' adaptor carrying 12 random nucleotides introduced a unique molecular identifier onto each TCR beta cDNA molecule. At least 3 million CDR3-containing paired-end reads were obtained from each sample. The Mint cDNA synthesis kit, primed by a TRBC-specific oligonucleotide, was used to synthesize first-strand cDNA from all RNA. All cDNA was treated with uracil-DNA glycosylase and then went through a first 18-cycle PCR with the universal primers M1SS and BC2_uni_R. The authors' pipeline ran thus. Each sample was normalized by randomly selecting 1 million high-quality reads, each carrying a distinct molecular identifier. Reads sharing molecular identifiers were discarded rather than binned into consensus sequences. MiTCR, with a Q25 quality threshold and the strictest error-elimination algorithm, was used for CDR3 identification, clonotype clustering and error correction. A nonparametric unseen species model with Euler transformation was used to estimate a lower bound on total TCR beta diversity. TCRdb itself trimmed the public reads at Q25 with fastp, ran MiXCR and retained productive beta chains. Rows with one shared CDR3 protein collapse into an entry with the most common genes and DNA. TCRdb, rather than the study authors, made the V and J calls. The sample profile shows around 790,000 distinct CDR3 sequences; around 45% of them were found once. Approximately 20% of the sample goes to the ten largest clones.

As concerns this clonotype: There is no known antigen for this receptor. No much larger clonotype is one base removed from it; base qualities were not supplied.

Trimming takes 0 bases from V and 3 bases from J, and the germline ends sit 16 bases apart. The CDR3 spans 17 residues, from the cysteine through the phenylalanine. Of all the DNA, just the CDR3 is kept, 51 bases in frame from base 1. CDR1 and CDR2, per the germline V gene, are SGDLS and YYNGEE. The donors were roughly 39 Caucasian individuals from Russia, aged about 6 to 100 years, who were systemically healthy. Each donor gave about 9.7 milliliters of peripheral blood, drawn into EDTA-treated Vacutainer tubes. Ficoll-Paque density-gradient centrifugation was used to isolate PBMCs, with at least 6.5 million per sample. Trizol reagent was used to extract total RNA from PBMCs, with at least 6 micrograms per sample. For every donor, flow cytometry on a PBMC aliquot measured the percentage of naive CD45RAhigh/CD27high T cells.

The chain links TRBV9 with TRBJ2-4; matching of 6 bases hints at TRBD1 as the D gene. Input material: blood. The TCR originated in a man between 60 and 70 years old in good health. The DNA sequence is TGTGCCAGCAGCGTAGATCCAGGGGAAGGAGTCAAAAACATTCAGTACTTC. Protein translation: CASSVDPGEGVKNIQYF. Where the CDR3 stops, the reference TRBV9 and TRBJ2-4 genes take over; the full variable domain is DSGVTQTPKHLITATGQRVTLRCSPRSGDLSVYWYQQSLDQGLQFLIQYYNGEERAKGNILERFSAQQFPDLHSELNLSSLELGDSALYFCASSVDPGEGVKNIQYFGAGTRLSVL.